This T cell receptor (beta chain) was recovered during a study of blood T cell repertoires in COVID-19. Across the study: Whether acute or convalescent, the COVID-19 samples came from the United States, Italy and Spain.

Trimming cost V 3 bases and J 6 bases, with 6 bases left between them. This CDR3 has 12 residues. Germline values: CDR1 SGHTA, CDR2 FQGNSA. Generated by immunoSEQ multiplex PCR, the TCRdb table keeps only in-frame clones and is missing some. The data show 150,000 to 200,000 clones, about 72% seen once. This chain links TRBV7-2 with TRBJ2-1, with unresolved D. Sequencing was performed on PBMCs or T cells enriched from blood (not recorded which). This TCR was recovered from a woman aged 45-65 years who had recovered from COVID-19. The CDR3 loop is CASSFPFNEQFF. The CDR3 DNA follows: TGTGCCAGCAGCTTTCCCTTCAATGAGCAGTTCTTC.